The 5 T cell receptor beta chains reported below all come from one sample, sequenced in a study of T cell responses to AZD1222 COVID-19 vaccine (dated by TCRdb to about 2021). The time point label of this sample denotes: about 28 days (+/-7) after the second vaccine dose. Libraries were built with the immunoSEQ multiplex PCR assay. Entries here come from immuneACCESS through TCRdb and include only in-frame sequences with V and J called. Some clones fail to appear in such tables; in the studies checked, an unresolved V gene covers under half of the shortfall, and the cause of the remainder is unknown. The sample profile shows 100,000 to 150,000 clones; approximately 82% of them were found once. The biggest ten clones account for about 25% of the sample. The sample in question was peripheral blood, obtained 28 days after the second AZD1222 dose. These receptors all stem from an adult who received the AZD1222 COVID-19 vaccine.

The gene calls are TRBV29-1 and TRBJ2-7, with D unclear. Trimming pared 4 bases from V and 6 bases from J, leaving 7 bases between. This CDR3 contains 10 residues. Germline V CDR1 and CDR2: SQVTM, ANQGSEA. CDR3: CSVGYGEQYF. The CDR3 nucleotides read TGCAGCGTTGGGTACGGCGAGCAGTACTTC.

The chain links TRBV9 to TRBJ2-1; no clear D gene. The CDR3 has 13 amino acids. Germline-derived CDR1 and CDR2 are SGDLS and YYNGEE. With 0 bases removed from V and 4 bases from J, the gap between germline ends came to 5 bases. The CDR3: CASSVGDYNEQFF. As DNA, the CDR3 is TGTGCCAGCAGCGTAGGGGATTACAATGAGCAGTTCTTC.

This sequence joins TRBV28 and TRBJ1-5, with D maybe TRBD1 (6 bases). CDR1 is MDHEN and CDR2 is SYDVKM in the germline V gene. The CDR3 runs 17 residues. Between the trimmed V and J ends, which lost 5 bases and 7 bases, there was a span of 24 bases. CDR3 sequence (DNA): TGTGCCAGCAGTGCACCCACGGGGGGCGGCCGGGGACAGCCCCAGCATTTT. It yields the protein CASSAPTGGGRGQPQHF.

The rearrangement links TRBV7-2 to TRBJ1-5, with D possibly being TRBD1 (5 bases). Germline V CDR1 and CDR2: SGHTA, FQGNSA. The CDR3 contains 17 residues. With 1 base removed from V and 2 bases from J, the gap between germline ends came to 15 bases. The CDR3 bases are TGTGCCAGCAGCTTAGGTTTAGGGGAATATGGCAATCAGCCCCAGCATTTT. Its protein product is CASSLGLGEYGNQPQHF.

This chain uses TRBV9 with TRBJ1-1; TRBD1 agrees at 7 bases. The CDR3 runs to 14 residues. Germline V gene lookup returns CDR1 SGDLS and CDR2 YYNGEE. After removal of 0 bases from V and 4 bases from J, the junction contained 3 bases not matched to a gene. The CDR3 is CASSVGQGGTEAFF. CDR3 nucleotide sequence: TGTGCCAGCAGCGTAGGACAGGGAGGCACTGAAGCTTTCTTT. The full variable domain, with the rest looked up from reference TRBV9 and TRBJ1-1, is DSGVTQTPKHLITATGQRVTLRCSPRSGDLSVYWYQQSLDQGLQFLIQYYNGEERAKGNILERFSAQQFPDLHSELNLSSLELGDSALYFCASSVGQGGTEAFFGQGTRLTVV.